This T cell receptor beta chain is drawn from a study of beta chain features in type 1 diabetes. Study findings and constraints: A moderate, significant TCRB CDR3 shortening appeared in type 1 diabetes across four CD4+ subsets.

With 4 bases clipped from V and 7 bases from J, the junction kept 2 bases outside the gene matches. This CDR3 is built from 12 residues. Germline assignment: CDR1 SGHRS and CDR2 YFSETQ. Every bit of the isolated RNA underwent reverse transcription, so sequencing read expressed TCRB transcripts. The protocol was immunoSEQ multiplex PCR, while the TCRdb copy is restricted to in-frame clones and leaves out a portion. The sample includes 300,000 or so clones, approximately 14% of them seen just once. This clone was observed a single time. Its antigen is not known. This clonotype was sampled from a man in his thirties or forties with type 1 diabetes. Specimen: naive CD4+ T cells from blood. The chain couples TRBV5-1 to TRBJ2-1; 7 nucleotides align to TRBD1. The CDR3 sequence: CASSIQGNEQFF. The CDR3 DNA is TGCGCCAGCAGCATACAGGGGAATGAGCAGTTCTTC.